These T cell receptor beta chains were read from a single sample in a study of regulatory dendritic cells for organ transplantation. Clones were read by immunoSEQ multiplex PCR, and TCRdb kept only the in-frame ones, dropping some. The sample records tens of thousands of clones, approximately 82% being singletons. Sequencing used naive CD8+ T cells from blood. These TCRs come from a human donor in good health. CDR3s include the opening cysteine and the closing phenylalanine or tryptophan. A D gene is named only where the DNA matches it firmly. The listing skips clone size in some rows; elsewhere it reads once, few, many or a size class.

TRBV7-6	NA	NA	TRBJ2-7	CASSPEGHEQYF	TGTGCCAGCAGCCCCGAGGGCCACGAGCAGTACTTC
TRBV7-6	NA	TRBD1	TRBJ2-7	CASSSLPGTDSYEQYF	TGTGCCAGCAGCTCACTTCCCGGGACAGACTCCTACGAGCAGTACTTC
TRBV9	once	NA	TRBJ2-2	CASSQNTGELFF	TGTGCCAGCAGTCAGAACACCGGGGAGCTGTTTTTT
TRBV10-3	NA	TRBD1	TRBJ2-7	CAISDGQATYEQYF	TGTGCCATCAGTGACGGACAGGCGACGTACGAGCAGTACTTC
TRBV7-8	NA	TRBD2	TRBJ2-1	CASSSGTSGANEQFF	TGTGCCAGCAGCTCCGGGACTAGCGGGGCGAATGAGCAGTTCTTC
TRBV7-2	NA	NA	TRBJ2-1	CASSFPLSGSSYNEQFF	TGTGCCAGCAGCTTCCCCCTTAGCGGTAGCTCCTACAATGAGCAGTTCTTC
TRBV10-3	NA	NA	TRBJ1-2	CAISDLDSPYGYTF	TGTGCCATCAGTGATTTGGACAGTCCTTATGGCTACACCTTC
TRBV11-3	NA	TRBD1	TRBJ1-6	CASSPRLGIDRDRGSPLHF	TGTGCCAGCAGCCCCCGTCTCGGAATCGACCGGGACAGGGGTTCACCCCTCCACTTT
TRBV6-5	NA	TRBD1	TRBJ1-1	CASSYRRRDSEAFF	TGTGCCAGCAGTTACCGACGAAGGGACAGTGAAGCTTTCTTT
TRBV27	NA	TRBD1	TRBJ2-1	CASTSGGKEQFF	TGTGCCAGCACCTCAGGGGGAAAGGAGCAGTTCTTC
TRBV9	NA	NA	TRBJ1-1	CASSVEGTGGRNTEAFF	TGTGCCAGCAGCGTAGAGGGAACGGGGGGCAGGAACACTGAAGCTTTCTTT
TRBV7-6	NA	NA	TRBJ2-2	CASSLGFRDSAGELFF	TGTGCCAGCAGCTTAGGCTTCAGGGATAGTGCCGGGGAGCTGTTTTTT